These 17 T cell receptor beta chains were all obtained from the same sample, sequenced in a study of cytomegalovirus exposure and HLA in healthy donors. Amplification used 60 Vbeta primers and 13 Jbeta primers. The table came from immunoSEQ multiplex PCR; TCRdb's copy has only in-frame clones and leaves some out. The sample has about 48,000 clones. The sample was PBMCs. All receptors come from a woman aged 40 to 50 in good health and CMV-seronegative.

The V and J genes are TRBV9 and TRBJ1-1, with TRBD1 as a possible D gene (6 bases). The germline gives CDR1 SGDLS, CDR2 YYNGEE. Trimming removed 1 base at V and 3 bases at J, with 13 bases between. The CDR3 has 15 residues. This CDR3 is CASSVIRGKDTEAFF. The DNA of the CDR3 is TGTGCCAGCAGCGTAATCAGGGGAAAGGACACTGAAGCTTTCTTT.

The V call is TRBV9, the J call TRBJ1-2; perhaps TRBD1 as D (5 bases). The V gene's germline CDR1 is SGDLS and CDR2 YYNGEE. V was clipped by 7 bases and J by 0 bases, with 19 bases between them. There are 16 residues in the CDR3. The CDR3: CASGIRAGYPNYGYTF. CDR3 sequence (DNA): TGTGCCAGCGGGATTCGTGCAGGGTACCCTAACTATGGCTACACCTTC.

Here the CDR3 DNA reads TGTGCCAGCAGCTATGGACAGGGATCCACGGAGACCCAGTACTTC. As protein: CASSYGQGSTETQYF. This sequence joins TRBV5-4 and TRBJ2-5; 8 bases are a match to TRBD1. CDR1 and CDR2 from the germline V gene are SGHNT and YYREEE (reference sequence). The CDR3 spans 15 residues. The V gene end was trimmed by 3 bases and the J gene end by 5 bases; junction bases not matched to a gene: 9.

The chain couples TRBV14 to TRBJ1-2, with D unclear. This CDR3 is built from 13 residues. V dropped 0 bases and J dropped 11 bases, with 13 bases sitting between them. Germline-derived CDR1 and CDR2 are SGHDN and FVKESK. The CDR3 bases are TGTGCCAGCAGCCAAGAAGTAAAACTGCCATACACCTTC. Protein: CASSQEVKLPYTF.

The V gene is TRBV5-1, the J gene TRBJ1-2; 7 bases are a match to TRBD1. The CDR3 is 14 amino acids. V dropped 4 bases and J dropped 2; count of bases not matched to a gene: 5. Germline V CDR1 and CDR2: SGHRS, YFSETQ. The CDR3 reads CASSVGTENYGYTF. The CDR3 coding sequence is TGCGCCAGCAGCGTCGGGACAGAGAACTATGGCTACACCTTC.

The V call is TRBV15, the J call TRBJ1-1; perhaps TRBD1 as D (6 bases). The CDR3 totals 15 residues. Per germline, CDR1 LNHNV and CDR2 YYDKDF (reference sequence). With 0 bases removed from V and 9 bases from J, the gap between germline ends came to 17 bases. The CDR3 DNA follows: TGTGCCACCAGCAGAGACAGGGGAAGAGGTCGGCAAGCTTTCTTT. It encodes CATSRDRGRGRQAFF. The variable domain in full, completed from reference TRBV15 and TRBJ1-1, reads DAMVIQNPRYQVTQFGKPVTLSCSQTLNHNVMYWYQQKSSQAPKLLFHYYDKDFNNEADTPDNFQSRRPNTSFCFLDIRSPGLGDTAMYLCATSRDRGRGRQAFFGQGTRLTVV.

The gene calls are TRBV4-3 and TRBJ2-2, with 12 nucleotides matching TRBD2. Germline assignment: CDR1 LGHNA and CDR2 YSLEER. CDR3 length: 18 amino acids. Losses at the gene ends were 0 bases for V and 6 bases for J; bases not matched to a gene: 8. The CDR3 nucleotides are TGCGCCAGCAGCCAAGAATACCCCCTAGCGGGGGGGCCCGGGGAGCTGTTTTTT. It translates to CASSQEYPLAGGPGELFF.

This chain uses TRBV6-1 with TRBJ2-7, with TRBD2 as a possible D gene (6 bases). Between the trimmed V and J ends, which lost 0 bases and 2 bases, there was a span of 8 bases. The germline CDR1 and CDR2 sequences are MNHNS and SASEGT. The CDR3 has 14 amino acids. CDR3 DNA sequence: TGTGCCAGCAGTGAAGCGGGAGGCCCCTACGAGCAGTACTTC. This gives the protein CASSEAGGPYEQYF.

The V call is TRBV6-6, the J call TRBJ2-5; TRBD2 matches at 9 bases. The CDR3 covers 16 residues. V lost 6 bases, J lost 5 bases, and 13 bases stayed unmatched. Germline CDR1 and CDR2: MNHNY and SVGAGI (reference sequence). DNA for the CDR3: TGTGCCAGCAGCGCTCTAGCGGGGACCGCTCGGGAGACCCAGTACTTC. This codes for CASSALAGTARETQYF.

The genes are TRBV30 and TRBJ2-3; 9 nucleotides agree with TRBD2. The length of the CDR3 is 14 residues. V shed 5 bases and J 3 bases; nucleotides not matched to a gene: 6. Germline CDR1 reads GTSNPN; CDR2 reads SVGIG (reference sequence). DNA for the CDR3: TGTGCCTGGTCGCGGGGACTAGCAACAGATACGCAGTATTTT. Protein product: CAWSRGLATDTQYF.

The chain joins TRBV5-1 to TRBJ2-7; 9 bases align to TRBD1. After removal of 3 bases from V and 3 bases from J, the junction contained 10 bases not matched to a gene. The CDR3 extends over 16 amino acids. Germline CDR1 is SGHRS and CDR2 is YFSETQ. The CDR3 loop is CASSSGLGQGGYEQYF. In DNA, the CDR3 is TGCGCCAGCAGCTCGGGTCTGGGACAGGGCGGCTACGAGCAGTACTTC.

The chain carries TRBV18 and TRBJ1-1; D gene unclear. CDR3 length equals 13 residues. Trimming stripped 4 bases from V and 1 base from J, with 7 bases between. CDR1 KGHSH and CDR2 LQKENI come from the germline V gene. CDR3 sequence: CASSLNKNTEAFF. The CDR3 DNA reads as TGTGCCAGCTCACTTAACAAGAACACTGAAGCTTTCTTT. Full variable domain (outside the CDR3, taken from reference TRBV18 and TRBJ1-1): NAGVMQNPRHLVRRRGQEARLRCSPMKGHSHVYWYRQLPEEGLKFMVYLQKENIIDESGMPKERFSAEFPKEGPSILRIQQVVRGDSAAYFCASSLNKNTEAFFGQGTRLTVV.

The chain is built from TRBV6-5 and TRBJ2-7, with a possible D match to TRBD1 (6 bases). The CDR3 consists of 15 residues. The ends were cut back, 7 bases at V and 3 bases at J, with 19 bases in the middle. Germline V lookup: CDR1 MNHEY, CDR2 SVGAGI. CDR3 sequence reads: CASTKQKGTHYEQYF. CDR3 coding DNA: TGTGCCAGCACTAAACAAAAGGGGACACACTACGAGCAGTACTTC.

The chain links TRBV7-2 to TRBJ2-1; 9 bases agree with TRBD1. CDR1 and CDR2 (germline): SGHTA, FQGNSA. There are 14 residues in the CDR3. The V gene end was trimmed by 6 bases and the J gene end by 6 bases; junction bases not matched to a gene: 6. Written as DNA, the CDR3 is TGTGCCAGCAGTTCCGGGACAGGGTTCAATGAGCAGTTCTTC. Translating it yields CASSSGTGFNEQFF.

As concerns this clone: Mismatch with germline at one junction end may stem from a read error. V gene TRBV10-3 combines with J gene TRBJ1-1; 11 bases fit TRBD1. The CDR3 totals 14 residues. Germline V gene sequence: CDR1 ENHRY, CDR2 SYGVKD. CDR3 bases: TGTGCCATCAGTGAGTCAAGGGACAGGGGGGGCCGGAATTTT. This gives the protein CAISESRDRGGRNF.

Points on this clone: Other DNA sequences in the sample encode the same CDR3. This sequence joins TRBV27 and TRBJ2-7, with a tentative D call TRBD1 (5 bases). V gave up 2 bases and J gave up 4 bases, with 12 bases separating them. From germline, CDR1 is MNHEY and CDR2 SMNVEV (reference sequence). The CDR3 is made up of 14 amino acids. DNA of the CDR3: TGTGCCAGCAGTTTAGTGGCAGGGTCATACGAGCAGTACTTC. This gives the protein CASSLVAGSYEQYF.

The rearrangement uses TRBV4-1 and TRBJ1-6; 8 bases agree with TRBD1. From germline, CDR1 is MGHRA and CDR2 YSYEKL. The junction had 4 bases not matched to a gene; V was cut back by 8 bases and J by 1 base. The CDR3 contains 15 residues. This CDR3 is CASRTGRSYNSPLHF. CDR3 DNA sequence: TGCGCCAGCCGGACAGGGAGATCCTATAATTCACCCCTCCACTTT.